The rows below give T cell receptor beta chains drawn from one sample of a study of quantifying T cell responses using KT2 cells. A single record per CDR3 protein comes from TCRdb applying MiXCR to the UMI-ligation and nested PCR reads. In the table there are 39,000 or so distinct CDR3 sequences, over 15% of which are singletons. The sequenced sample consisted of PBMCs spiked with cells of the T cell clone KT2. The source of these receptors is a human donor. The CDR3 runs from the conserved cysteine through the conserved F or W.

V: TRBV4-1
J: TRBJ2-6
CDR3: CASSPQGTGGYSGANVLTF

V: TRBV11-3
J: TRBJ2-3
CDR3: CASSPRPGADTQYF

V: TRBV7-2
J: TRBJ2-5
CDR3: CASSLSGSLAGETQYF

V: TRBV3-1
J: TRBJ1-2
CDR3: CASSPRAVNYGYTF

V: TRBV30
J: TRBJ1-1
CDR3: CAWSVRRGHKAFF

V: TRBV20-1
J: TRBJ2-3
CDR3: CSAENLARSTDTQYF

V: TRBV24-1
J: TRBJ2-1
CDR3: CATSGWGQDNEQFF

V: TRBV11-2
J: TRBJ2-1
CDR3: CASSLYSGRRYNEQFF

V: TRBV5-1
J: TRBJ2-1
CDR3: CASSFLPTSGVNEQFF

V: TRBV5-4
J: TRBJ2-1
CDR3: CASNEERGGMNEQFF

V: TRBV29-1
J: TRBJ1-1
CDR3: CSVVVRRSEAFF

V: TRBV21-1
J: TRBJ1-4
CDR3: CASSRQGDHEKLFF

V: TRBV21-1
J: TRBJ2-2
CDR3: CASRAGTANTGELFF

V: TRBV25-1
J: TRBJ1-5
CDR3: CASGPKRGDQPQHF

V: TRBV14
J: TRBJ2-1
CDR3: CASSQGDSRLYEQFF

V: TRBV6-2/TRBV6-3
J: TRBJ2-5
CDR3: CASNPGLSTQYF

V: TRBV20-1
J: TRBJ1-2
CDR3: CSAREGFAGGLGLSGYTF

V: TRBV19
J: TRBJ1-2
CDR3: CASTPWEFYGYTF

V: TRBV10-3
J: TRBJ2-5
CDR3: CAISAKLDPGETQCF

V: TRBV9
J: TRBJ1-5
CDR3: CASSEGQSRQPQHF

V: TRBV27
J: TRBJ1-1
CDR3: CASSPDRGYTEAFF

V: TRBV29-1
J: TRBJ2-1
CDR3: CSVPLGGSHNEQFF

V: TRBV7-2
J: TRBJ2-2
CDR3: CASSLQRYTGELFF

V: TRBV13
J: TRBJ2-1
CDR3: CASSETGTSGMNEQFF

V: TRBV14
J: TRBJ2-1
CDR3: CASSQVALAGGFESGEQFF

V: TRBV18
J: TRBJ1-4
CDR3: CASSPPSGDSEKLFF

V: TRBV29-1
J: TRBJ1-1
CDR3: CSVVDRSVRVNTEAFF

V: TRBV19
J: TRBJ1-3
CDR3: CATMGSGNTIYF

V: TRBV20-1
J: TRBJ2-1
CDR3: CSATSGPILGEQFF

V: TRBV29-1
J: TRBJ1-1
CDR3: CSVTRGDSTEAFF

V: TRBV18
J: TRBJ1-1
CDR3: CASSPSRTYTEAFF

V: TRBV6-1
J: TRBJ2-1
CDR3: CASSDRGAGYNEQFF

V: TRBV20-1
J: TRBJ2-2
CDR3: CSARDPVGELFF

V: TRBV6-4
J: TRBJ2-3
CDR3: CASSEGAGSTDTQYF

V: TRBV5-6
J: TRBJ1-5
CDR3: CASSLTGRQPQHF

V: TRBV6-6
J: TRBJ1-5
CDR3: CASSYSQNVQPQHF

V: TRBV28
J: TRBJ1-6
CDR3: CATTTGPLNSPLHF

V: TRBV6-5
J: TRBJ1-2
CDR3: CASSRGGTGPGYTF

V: TRBV12-3/TRBV12-4
J: TRBJ2-6
CDR3: CAIHGGLSGANVLTF

V: TRBV6-4
J: TRBJ2-3
CDR3: CASSDGDTDTQYF

V: TRBV7-6
J: TRBJ2-3
CDR3: CASSVREAADTQYF

V: TRBV30
J: TRBJ1-4
CDR3: CAWSEGTQGNEKLFF

V: TRBV7-9
J: TRBJ2-6
CDR3: CASSLSGAGANVLTF

V: TRBV20-1
J: TRBJ2-5
CDR3: CSAGTSGAETQYF

V: TRBV6-5
J: TRBJ2-5
CDR3: CASSYARRGETQYF

V: TRBV12-3/TRBV12-4
J: TRBJ1-1
CDR3: CASTPTGVPTGTEAFF

V: TRBV14
J: TRBJ2-6
CDR3: CASSKRGSGANVLTF

V: TRBV12-3/TRBV12-4
J: TRBJ2-4
CDR3: CASSFKAGGPKNIQYF

V: TRBV24-1
J: TRBJ2-2
CDR3: CATSDSRTGDTGELFF

V: TRBV29-1
J: TRBJ1-1
CDR3: CSVSWTGNTEAFF